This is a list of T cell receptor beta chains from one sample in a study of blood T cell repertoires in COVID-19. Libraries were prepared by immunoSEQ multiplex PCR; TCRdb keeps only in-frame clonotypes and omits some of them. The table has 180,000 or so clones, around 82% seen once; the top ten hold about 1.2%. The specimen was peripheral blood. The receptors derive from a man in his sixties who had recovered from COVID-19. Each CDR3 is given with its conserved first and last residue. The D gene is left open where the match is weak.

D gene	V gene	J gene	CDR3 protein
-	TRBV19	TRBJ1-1	CASSIETVNTEAFF
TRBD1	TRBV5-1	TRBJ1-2	CASSLTGGNYGYTF
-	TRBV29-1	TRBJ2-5	CSVVLARKETQYF
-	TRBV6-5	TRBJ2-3	CASNPYREVGDTQYF
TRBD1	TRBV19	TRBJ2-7	CASSGQGIPEQYF
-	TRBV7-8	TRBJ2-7	CASSSNGRGVEQYF
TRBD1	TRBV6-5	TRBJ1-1	CASSSAPGQGIAFF
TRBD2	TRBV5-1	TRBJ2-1	CASRRWAGGSYNEQFF
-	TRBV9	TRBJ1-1	CASSARGGLQENTEAFF
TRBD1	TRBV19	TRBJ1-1	CASSSTGGTEAFF
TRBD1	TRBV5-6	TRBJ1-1	CASSLAKTGRWTEAFF
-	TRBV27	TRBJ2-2	CASSPGWLALTGELFF
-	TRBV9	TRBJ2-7	CASSETVSSYEQYF
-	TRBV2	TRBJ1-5	CASTREGVGNQPQHF
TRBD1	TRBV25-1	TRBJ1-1	CASSELTGGTEAFF
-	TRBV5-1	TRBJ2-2	CASSLALDSTGELFF
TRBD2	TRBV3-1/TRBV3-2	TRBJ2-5	CASSQGAPEGRDQETQYF
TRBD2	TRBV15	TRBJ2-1	CATSRGLAGLDEQFF
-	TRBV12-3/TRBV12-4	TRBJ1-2	CASSFRARGGYTF
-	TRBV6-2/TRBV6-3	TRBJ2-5	CASSLDNQETQYF
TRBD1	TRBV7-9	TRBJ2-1	CASSLVGRGQENEQFF
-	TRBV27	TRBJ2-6	CASTQQGSGANVLTF
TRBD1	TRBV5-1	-	CASSLALADRVSSYEQYF
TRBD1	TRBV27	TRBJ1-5	CASSSGQGGGYSNQPQHF
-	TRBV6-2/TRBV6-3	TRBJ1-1	CASSGRQIRDTEAFF
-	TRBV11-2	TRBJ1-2	CASSQTDRSYGYTF
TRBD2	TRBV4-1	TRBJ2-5	CASSHPPSGGPLQETQYF
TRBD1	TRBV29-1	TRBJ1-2	CSDGQGASGHGYTF
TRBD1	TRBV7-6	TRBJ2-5	CASSLVSAAGQGETQYF
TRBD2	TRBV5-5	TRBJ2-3	CASSATTSGGPDTQYF
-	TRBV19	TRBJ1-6	CASSLGKTGTHLHF
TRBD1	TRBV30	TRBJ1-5	CAWSVLSTGYQPQHF
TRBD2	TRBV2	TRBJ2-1	CASTTTRGDNEQFF
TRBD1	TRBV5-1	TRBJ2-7	CASSLAKFGQGAYEQYF
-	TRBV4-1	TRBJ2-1	CASSRRDSGSQFF
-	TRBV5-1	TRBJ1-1	CASSLREGGNTEAFF
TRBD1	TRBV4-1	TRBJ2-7	CASSQERTGPYEQYF
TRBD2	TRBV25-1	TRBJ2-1	CASSVLAGGRNEQFF
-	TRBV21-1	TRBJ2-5	CASSNAVSGVQETQYF
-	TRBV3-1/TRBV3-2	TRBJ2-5	CASSQGTEETQYF
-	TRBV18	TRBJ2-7	CASSPAADSYEQYF
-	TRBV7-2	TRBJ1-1	CASSPGMGRTEAFF
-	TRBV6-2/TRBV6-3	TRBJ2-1	CASSLGAGALGDEQFF